This TCR beta chain appears in the sequencing data of a study of blood T cell repertoires in COVID-19. Study-level background: Sites across the United States, Italy and Spain contributed samples from acute and convalescent COVID-19. T cells, B-cell-depleted T cells, or PBMCs supplied cDNA or gDNA.

Source study methods: Reference gene primer amplification gave nucleated cell count estimates. TCRdb's table, derived via immunoSEQ multiplex PCR, lists solely in-frame clones and lacks some. That table gives V, J and clone size, and the DNA gave D and trimming. The table has approximately 81,000 clones, around 91% seen once; the top ten hold 1.9%. The CDR3 spans 13 residues. The ends were cut back, 0 bases at V and 6 bases at J, with 7 bases in the middle. Germline CDR1 is SGHKS and CDR2 is YYEKEE (reference sequence). This TCR came from a woman aged 50 to 60 in a cohort sampled during active COVID-19. The source material was peripheral blood. The V and J genes are TRBV5-5 and TRBJ2-1; D is uncertain. CDR3: CASSLGAGNEQFF. DNA of the CDR3: TGTGCCAGCAGCTTGGGGGCTGGCAATGAGCAGTTCTTC.